This paragraph reports one T cell receptor (beta chain). Its binding antigen is unknown. No much larger clone is present one base from it, and per-base qualities are unavailable. Spanning cysteine to phenylalanine, the CDR3 consists of 15 amino acids. Of all the DNA, just the CDR3 is kept, 45 bases in frame from base 1. Trimming takes 0 bases off V and 5 bases off J; junction bases not matched to a gene: 3. The germline V gene yields SGDLS for CDR1 and YYNGEE for CDR2. Taken from about 2-4 cm away from the tumor, the adjacent normal breast tissue was rinsed with PBS and kept in prechilled RNAlater. Because normal breast tissue has high lipid content and low cell density, about 85-330 mg of normal breast tissue was often needed to obtain enough DNA. The study profiled bulk TCR beta-chain repertoires in matched peripheral blood, tumor and adjacent normal breast tissue taken from about 16 patients with early-stage breast cancer. The Qiagen AllPrep DNA/RNA Mini kit was used to extract genomic DNA.

Each sample was amplified in two independent genomic DNA replicates, using 0.4 to 0.6 ug for blood and 1.5 ug for tumor or normal breast. Following the manufacturer's instructions, the ImmunoSeq Intro kit was used to carry out TCRB sequencing on genomic DNA. Multiplex PCR ran 30 to 40 cycles with proprietary primers and spike-in control sequences for absolute quantification. Single-end 150-bp reads were used to sequence an 87-bp fragment spanning the CDR3 plus the flanking V and J genes. Each lane of an Illumina MiSeq running version 3.0 chemistry carried seven multiplexed samples, with two replicates apiece. In the original analysis: Raw data were processed by the vendor's proprietary pipeline, with both replicates merged into one result per sample. Productive rearrangements sharing the V-gene family, CDR3 amino acid sequence and J-gene segment were defined as clonotypes. Clonality was computed as 1 minus the normalized Shannon entropy (Pielou evenness) of TCRB abundances. T cell density was estimated as total templates divided by the number of input cells, with the number of input cells inferred from the DNA input amount. Recon, run with its default parameters, was used to estimate overall repertoire diversity and clonality. Clonotypes with over 0.1% abundance in tumor and at least 32-fold higher abundance in tumor than in normal breast were defined as tumor-enriched. TCRdb carries this immuneACCESS record with in-frame sequences only. Its versions omit some clonotypes, under half of them owing to an unresolved V gene in the studies checked, with the rest unexplained. V and J calls plus clone size are reproduced from that table; the DNA served to infer D and trimming. The sample contains 2,500 to 3,000 clones, 60% to 75% of them found a single time. The top ten clones comprise 21% of the sample.

This sample is part of a study of early stage breast cancer tumors (dated by TCRdb to 2016 to 2017). Looking at the study overall: Of the roughly 17 invasive breast tumors, about a dozen were found to be estrogen receptor-positive, progesterone receptor-positive and HER2-negative. The samples as a whole yielded under 3,500,000 detected templates, corresponding to roughly 1.1 million unique clonotypes. About 70% of the 12 ER+/PR+/HER2- tumors were invasive ductal carcinomas, while the other four were invasive lobular carcinomas. On average, each sample had about 9.7-fold read coverage. Points the paper makes about the study in general: Compared with adjacent normal breast tissue, tumors had higher clonality and roughly 2.5-fold greater T cell density. Because the cohort was small, a breakdown by tumor subtype could not be done. Sequencing bulk genomic DNA from unsorted cells could not capture chain pairing or functional markers like CD4, CD8 and FOXP3. Enriched TCRB sequences shared across patients were mostly commonly generated sequences, unlikely to play an important role in the tumor microenvironment. Repertoires from blood and normal breast were more alike than repertoires from blood and tumor, and in about 90% of the 16 patients, comparing each tissue with blood separated tumor from normal.

Input material: normal breast tissue next to the tumor. The receptor chain draws on TRBV9 and TRBJ2-5; 11 bases in the middle match TRBD2. The sequence was collected from a person aged 45 to 59 with breast cancer. The DNA sequence follows: TGTGCCAGCAGCGTAGGTCCTAGCGGGGGGGAGACCCAGTACTTC. This gives the protein CASSVGPSGGETQYF. Full variable domain (CDR3 extended with the reference TRBV9 and TRBJ2-5 proteins): DSGVTQTPKHLITATGQRVTLRCSPRSGDLSVYWYQQSLDQGLQFLIQYYNGEERAKGNILERFSAQQFPDLHSELNLSSLELGDSALYFCASSVGPSGGETQYFGPGTRLLVL.